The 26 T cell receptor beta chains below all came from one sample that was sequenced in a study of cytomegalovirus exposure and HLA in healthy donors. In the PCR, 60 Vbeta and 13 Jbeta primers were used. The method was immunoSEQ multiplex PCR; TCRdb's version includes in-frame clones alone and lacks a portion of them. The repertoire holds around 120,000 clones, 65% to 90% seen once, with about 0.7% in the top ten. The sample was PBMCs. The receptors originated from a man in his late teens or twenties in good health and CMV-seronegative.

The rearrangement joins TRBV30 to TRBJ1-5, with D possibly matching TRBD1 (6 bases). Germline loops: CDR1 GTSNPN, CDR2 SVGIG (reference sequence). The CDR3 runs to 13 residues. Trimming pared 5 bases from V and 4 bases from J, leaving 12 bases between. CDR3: CAWGLQGNQPQHF. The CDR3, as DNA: TGTGCCTGGGGGCTTCAGGGGAATCAGCCCCAGCATTTT.

CDR3 region: CASSLGSGTGYGYTF. CDR3 bases: TGTGCCAGCAGCTTAGGATCCGGGACAGGGTACGGCTACACCTTC. The genes are TRBV11-2 and TRBJ1-2; TRBD1 matches at 9 bases. With 1 base clipped from V and 8 bases from J, the junction kept 8 bases outside the gene matches. Germline V gives CDR1 SGHAT, CDR2 FQNNGV. The CDR3 spans 15 residues. Full variable domain (remainder filled in from reference TRBV11-2 and TRBJ1-2): EAGVAQSPRYKIIEKRQSVAFWCNPISGHATLYWYQQILGQGPKLLIQFQNNGVVDDSQLPKDRFSAERLKGVDSTLKIQPAKLEDSAVYLCASSLGSGTGYGYTFGSGTRLTVV.

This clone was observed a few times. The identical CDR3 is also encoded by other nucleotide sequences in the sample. For the CDR3, the DNA is TGCGCCAGCAGTCTAGCGGGGAGCTCCTACAATGAGCAGTTCTTC. This sequence encodes CASSLAGSSYNEQFF. This chain joins TRBV5-1 and TRBJ2-1, with 9 bases matching TRBD2. Trimming at V came to 5 bases and at J to 0 bases, leaving 3 bases not matched to a gene. Germline V gene data show CDR1 as SGHRS and CDR2 as YFSETQ. The CDR3 covers 15 residues.

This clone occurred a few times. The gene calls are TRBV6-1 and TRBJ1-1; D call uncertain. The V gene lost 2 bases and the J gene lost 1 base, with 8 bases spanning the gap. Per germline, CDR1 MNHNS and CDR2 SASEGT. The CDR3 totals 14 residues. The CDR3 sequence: CASSETEKNTEAFF. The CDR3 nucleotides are TGTGCCAGCAGTGAAACAGAAAAGAACACTGAAGCTTTCTTT.

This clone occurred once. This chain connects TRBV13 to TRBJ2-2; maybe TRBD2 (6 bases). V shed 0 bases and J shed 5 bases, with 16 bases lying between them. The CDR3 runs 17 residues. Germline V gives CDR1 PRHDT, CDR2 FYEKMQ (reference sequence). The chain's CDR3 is CASSLGRAGSRTGELFF. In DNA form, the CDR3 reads TGTGCCAGCAGCTTAGGCCGGGCGGGGTCCAGAACCGGGGAGCTGTTTTTT. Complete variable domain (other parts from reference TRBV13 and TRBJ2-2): AAGVIQSPRHLIKEKRETATLKCYPIPRHDTVYWYQQGPGQDPQFLISFYEKMQSDKGSIPDRFSAQQFSDYHSELNMSSLELGDSALYFCASSLGRAGSRTGELFFGEGSRLTVL.

The CDR3 here is CASSLGRITGELFF. CDR3 bases: TGTGCCAGCAGTTTAGGGAGAATCACCGGGGAGCTGTTTTTT. The V and J genes are TRBV27 and TRBJ2-2; perhaps TRBD2 as D (5 bases). The V end was cut by 2 bases, the J end by 4 bases, with 8 bases between. Germline assignment: CDR1 MNHEY and CDR2 SMNVEV (reference sequence). This CDR3 has 14 residues.

The CDR3 DNA is TGTGCCAGCAGCTTTTCTCGGGTGGGCAATCAGCCCCAGCATTTT. It codes for CASSFSRVGNQPQHF. The chain links TRBV7-8 to TRBJ1-5; no clear D gene. V lost 3 bases and J 2 bases, leaving 11 bases between the germline ends. CDR1 SGHVS and CDR2 FQNEAQ come from the germline V gene. The CDR3 has 15 amino acids.

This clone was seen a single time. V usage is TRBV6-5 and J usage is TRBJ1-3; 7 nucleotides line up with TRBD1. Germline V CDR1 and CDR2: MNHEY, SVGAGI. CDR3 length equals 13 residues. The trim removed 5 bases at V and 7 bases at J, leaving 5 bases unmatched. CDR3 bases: TGTGCCAGCAGTAGACAGGGAGTGAACACCATATATTTT. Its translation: CASSRQGVNTIYF.

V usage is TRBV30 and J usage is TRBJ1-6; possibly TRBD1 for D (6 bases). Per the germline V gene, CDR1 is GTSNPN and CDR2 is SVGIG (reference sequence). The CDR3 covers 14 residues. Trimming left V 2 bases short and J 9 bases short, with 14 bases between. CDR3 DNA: TGTGCCTGGAGTAGTGGACAGTACCCTTCACCCCTCCACTTT. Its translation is CAWSSGQYPSPLHF.

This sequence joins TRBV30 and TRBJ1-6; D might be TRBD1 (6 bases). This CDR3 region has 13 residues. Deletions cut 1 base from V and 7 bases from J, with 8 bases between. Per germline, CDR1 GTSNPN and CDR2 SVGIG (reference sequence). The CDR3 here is CAWSGDTNSPLHF. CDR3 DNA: TGTGCCTGGAGTGGGGACACCAATTCACCCCTCCACTTT.

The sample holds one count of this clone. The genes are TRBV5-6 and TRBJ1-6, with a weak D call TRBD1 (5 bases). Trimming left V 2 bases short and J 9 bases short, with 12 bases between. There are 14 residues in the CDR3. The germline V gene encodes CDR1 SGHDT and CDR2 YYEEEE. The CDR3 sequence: CASSFGREVSPLHF. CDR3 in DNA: TGTGCCAGCAGCTTTGGCAGGGAGGTTTCACCCCTCCACTTT. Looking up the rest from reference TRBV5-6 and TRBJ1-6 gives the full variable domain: DAGVTQSPTHLIKTRGQQVTLRCSPKSGHDTVSWYQQALGQGPQFIFQYYEEEERQRGNFPDRFSGHQFPNYSSELNVNALLLGDSALYLCASSFGREVSPLHFGNGTRLTVT.

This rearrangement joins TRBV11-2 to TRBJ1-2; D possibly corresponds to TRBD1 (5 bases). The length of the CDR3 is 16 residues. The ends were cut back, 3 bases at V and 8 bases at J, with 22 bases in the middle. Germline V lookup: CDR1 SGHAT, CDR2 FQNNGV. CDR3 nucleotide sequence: TGTGCCAGCAGCTTTGGTGTCCGGCCCAGGGAGGGCGGCTACACCTTC. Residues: CASSFGVRPREGGYTF.

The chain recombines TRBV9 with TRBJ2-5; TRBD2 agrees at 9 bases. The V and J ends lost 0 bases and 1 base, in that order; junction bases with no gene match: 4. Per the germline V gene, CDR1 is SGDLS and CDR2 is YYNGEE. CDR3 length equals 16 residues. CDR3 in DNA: TGTGCCAGCAGCGTAGGGTGGCGGGGGGGCCAAGAGACCCAGTACTTC. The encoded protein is CASSVGWRGGQETQYF. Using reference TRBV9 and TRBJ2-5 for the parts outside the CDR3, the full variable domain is DSGVTQTPKHLITATGQRVTLRCSPRSGDLSVYWYQQSLDQGLQFLIQYYNGEERAKGNILERFSAQQFPDLHSELNLSSLELGDSALYFCASSVGWRGGQETQYFGPGTRLLVL.

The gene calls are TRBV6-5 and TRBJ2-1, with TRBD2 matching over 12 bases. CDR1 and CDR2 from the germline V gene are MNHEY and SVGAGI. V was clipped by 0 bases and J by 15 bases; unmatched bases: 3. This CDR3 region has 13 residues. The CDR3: CASSYSSLAGGFF. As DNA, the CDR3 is TGTGCCAGCAGTTACTCCTCACTAGCGGGGGGGTTCTTC.

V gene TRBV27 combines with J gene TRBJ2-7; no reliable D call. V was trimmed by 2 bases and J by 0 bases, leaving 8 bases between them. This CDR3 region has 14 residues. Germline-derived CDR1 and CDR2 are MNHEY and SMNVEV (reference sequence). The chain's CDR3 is CASSLEANSYEQYF. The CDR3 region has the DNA TGTGCCAGCAGTTTAGAGGCGAACTCCTACGAGCAGTACTTC.

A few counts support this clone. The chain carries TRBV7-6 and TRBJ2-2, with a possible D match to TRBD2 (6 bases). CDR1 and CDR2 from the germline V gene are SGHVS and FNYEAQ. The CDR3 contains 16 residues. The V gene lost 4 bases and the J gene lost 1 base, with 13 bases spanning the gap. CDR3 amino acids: CASSYRGVRNTGELFF. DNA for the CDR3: TGTGCCAGCAGCTACCGCGGGGTCAGGAACACCGGGGAGCTGTTTTTT.

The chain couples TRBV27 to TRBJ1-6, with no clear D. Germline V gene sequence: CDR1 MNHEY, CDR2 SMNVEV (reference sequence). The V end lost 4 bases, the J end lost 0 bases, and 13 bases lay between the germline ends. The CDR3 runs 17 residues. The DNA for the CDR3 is TGTGCCAGCAGTTCACCCACAAGGAGCTCCTATAATTCACCCCTCCACTTT. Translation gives CASSSPTRSSYNSPLHF.

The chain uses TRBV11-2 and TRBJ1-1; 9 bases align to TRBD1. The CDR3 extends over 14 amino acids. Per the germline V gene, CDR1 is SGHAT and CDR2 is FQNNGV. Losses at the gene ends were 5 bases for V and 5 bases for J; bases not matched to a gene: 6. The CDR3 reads CASSPTGTGTEAFF. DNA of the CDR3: TGTGCCAGCAGCCCGACAGGGACAGGGACTGAAGCTTTCTTT.

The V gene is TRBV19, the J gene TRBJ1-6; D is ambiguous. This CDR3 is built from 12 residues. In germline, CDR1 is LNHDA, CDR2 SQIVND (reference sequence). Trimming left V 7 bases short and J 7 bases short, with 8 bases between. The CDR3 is CASTQTNSPLHF. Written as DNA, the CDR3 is TGTGCCAGTACCCAGACAAATTCACCCCTCCACTTT.

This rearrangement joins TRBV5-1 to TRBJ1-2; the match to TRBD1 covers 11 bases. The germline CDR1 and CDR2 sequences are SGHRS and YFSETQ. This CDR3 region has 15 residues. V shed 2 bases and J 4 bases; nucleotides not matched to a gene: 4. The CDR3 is CASSFGQGASYGYTF. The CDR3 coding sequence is TGCGCCAGCAGCTTCGGACAGGGGGCCAGCTATGGCTACACCTTC.

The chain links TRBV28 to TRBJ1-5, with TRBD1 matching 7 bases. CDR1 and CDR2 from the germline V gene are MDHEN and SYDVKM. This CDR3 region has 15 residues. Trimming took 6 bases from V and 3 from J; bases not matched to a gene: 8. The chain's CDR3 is CASRTGTVNNQPQHF. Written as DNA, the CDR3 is TGTGCCAGCAGAACCGGGACAGTTAACAATCAGCCCCAGCATTTT.

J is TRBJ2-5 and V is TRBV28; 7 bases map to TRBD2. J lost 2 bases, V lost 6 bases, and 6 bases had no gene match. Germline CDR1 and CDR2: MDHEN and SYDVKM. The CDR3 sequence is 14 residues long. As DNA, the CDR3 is TGTGCCAGCAGCCGGGGAGGGGCTCAAGAGACCCAGTACTTC. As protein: CASSRGGAQETQYF.

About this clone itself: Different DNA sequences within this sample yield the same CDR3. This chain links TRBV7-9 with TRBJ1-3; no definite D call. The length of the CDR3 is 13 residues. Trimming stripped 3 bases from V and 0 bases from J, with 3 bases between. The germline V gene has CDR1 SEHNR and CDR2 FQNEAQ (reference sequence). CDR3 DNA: TGTGCCAGCAGCTTGAGCTCTGGAAACACCATATATTTT. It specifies CASSLSSGNTIYF.

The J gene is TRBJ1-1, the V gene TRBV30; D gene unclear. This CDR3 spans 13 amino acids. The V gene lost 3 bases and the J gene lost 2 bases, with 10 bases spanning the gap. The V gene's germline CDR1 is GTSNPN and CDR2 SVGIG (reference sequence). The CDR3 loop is CAWSYFRNTEAFF. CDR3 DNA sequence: TGTGCCTGGAGCTACTTCCGAAACACTGAAGCTTTCTTT.

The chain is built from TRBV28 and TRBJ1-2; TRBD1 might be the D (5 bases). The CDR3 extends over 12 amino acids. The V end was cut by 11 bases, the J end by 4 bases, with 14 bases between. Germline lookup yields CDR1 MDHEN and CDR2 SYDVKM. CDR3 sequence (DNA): TGTGCCTCTAACTGGGGCGGCTATGGCTACACCTTC. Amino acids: CASNWGGYGYTF.

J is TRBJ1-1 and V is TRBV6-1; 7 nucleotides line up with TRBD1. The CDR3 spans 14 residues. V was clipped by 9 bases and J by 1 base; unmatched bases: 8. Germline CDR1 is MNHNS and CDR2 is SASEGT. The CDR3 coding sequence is TGTGCCAGTTTCTCGGGACAGAGGAACACTGAAGCTTTCTTT. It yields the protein CASFSGQRNTEAFF.